The 10 T cell receptor beta chains given below trace back to one sample, sequenced in a study of shared clonotypes between healthy human individuals (TCRdb year 2020). Library preparation employed the immunoSEQ multiplex PCR assay. Entries here come from immuneACCESS through TCRdb and include only in-frame sequences with V and J called. Some clones fail to appear in such tables; in the studies checked, an unresolved V gene covers under half of the shortfall, and the cause of the remainder is unknown. This sample is represented by about 180,000 clones; 80% to 95% of them were singletons. The top ten clones comprise 0.067% of the sample. Sequenced: naive CD4+ T cells sorted from blood. The meaning of the sample's cell subset or site label: CD45RA+ positively selected. The source is a woman aged 30 to 39 in good health.

The J gene is TRBJ2-1, the V gene TRBV11-2, with a weak D call TRBD2 (6 bases). Trimming removed 7 bases from V and 3 bases from J, with 13 bases in between. Germline V gives CDR1 SGHAT, CDR2 FQNNGV. This CDR3 region has 14 residues. The CDR3 DNA follows: TGTGCCAGCACCCTCGGGAGTCACTACAATGAGCAGTTCTTC. Translated: CASTLGSHYNEQFF.

The chain has TRBV7-2 and TRBJ1-3; no reliable D call. Looked up from germline, CDR1 is SGHTA and CDR2 is FQGNSA. Trimming took off 3 bases at V and 8 bases at J, with 20 bases between the two ends. The CDR3 spans 16 residues. The CDR3 spells CASSLRPRTSADTIYF. DNA of the CDR3: TGTGCCAGCAGCTTGCGTCCGCGCACTTCAGCGGACACCATATATTTT.

The J gene is TRBJ1-1, the V gene TRBV5-1; maybe TRBD1 (5 bases). Per germline, CDR1 SGHRS and CDR2 YFSETQ. The length of the CDR3 is 14 residues. V shed 4 bases and J shed 4 bases, with 14 bases lying between them. CDR3 region: CASSGRGGVTEAFF. As DNA, the CDR3 is TGCGCCAGCAGCGGCCGGGGAGGGGTCACTGAAGCTTTCTTT.

This chain's CDR3 is CSVDTQGDTQYF. The CDR3 DNA follows: TGCAGCGTTGATACCCAGGGGGATACGCAGTATTTT. The chain uses TRBV29-1 and TRBJ2-3; a possible D gene is TRBD1 (6 bases). The CDR3 spans 12 residues. Germline V lookup: CDR1 SQVTM, CDR2 ANQGSEA. The V end lost 3 bases, the J end lost 6 bases, and 10 bases lay between the germline ends.

The chain has TRBV7-7 and TRBJ2-3; D uncertain. This CDR3 comprises 15 residues. V was cut by 1 base and J by 1 base, with 9 bases left in between. Germline CDR1 is SSHAT and CDR2 is FNYEAQ (reference sequence). The CDR3 DNA is TGTGCCAGCAGCTTAGGGCTAGGTCGCACAGATACGCAGTATTTT. Translating it yields CASSLGLGRTDTQYF.

V usage is TRBV5-4 and J usage is TRBJ2-2, with a weak D call TRBD2 (5 bases). Looked up from germline, CDR1 is SGHNT and CDR2 is YYREEE (reference sequence). Trimming stripped 4 bases from V and 4 bases from J, with 20 bases between. The CDR3 extends over 17 amino acids. The CDR3 loop is CASSATPVRGSTGELFF. The DNA of the CDR3 is TGTGCCAGCAGCGCAACCCCAGTACGGGGAAGCACCGGGGAGCTGTTTTTT.

The chain employs TRBV18 and TRBJ2-1; 7 bases fit TRBD2. CDR1 is KGHSH and CDR2 is LQKENI in the germline V gene. Germline trimming cut 3 bases from V and 5 bases from J; bases unmatched to any gene: 7. This CDR3 has 15 residues. CDR3 region: CASSPRLAVDNEQFF. The CDR3 DNA reads as TGTGCCAGCTCACCCAGACTAGCAGTCGACAATGAGCAGTTCTTC.

The chain employs TRBV4-1 and TRBJ1-5; D is unclear. Trimming cost V 3 bases and J 4 bases, with 13 bases left between them. CDR3 size: 15 residues. CDR1 MGHRA and CDR2 YSYEKL come from the germline V gene. CDR3 DNA: TGCGCCAGCAGCCAGCGGAAGATTGGAAATCAGCCCCAGCATTTT. Protein sequence: CASSQRKIGNQPQHF.

V gene TRBV19 combines with J gene TRBJ2-5; D is perhaps TRBD2 (5 bases). Near its end, the DNA agrees better with TRBJ2-7, so the J call may be wrong. Per the germline V gene, CDR1 is LNHDA and CDR2 is SQIVND (reference sequence). The CDR3 has 11 residues. The CDR3 DNA sequence: TGTGCCAGTAGTAGCCGGGGCGAGCAGTACTTC. Amino acids: CASSSRGEQYF.

The rearrangement links TRBV29-1 to TRBJ1-2; possible D gene TRBD1, 5 bases. V was clipped by 5 bases and J by 8 bases, with 15 bases between them. CDR1 SQVTM and CDR2 ANQGSEA come from the germline V gene. The CDR3 extends over 12 amino acids. The CDR3, as DNA: TGCAGCGTTCAGACAGACACCCGAGGCTACACCTTC. Protein: CSVQTDTRGYTF.